This paragraph covers one T cell receptor (beta chain) sequence. TCRbeta library preparation incorporated unique molecular identifiers. TCRdb ran MiXCR on the PCR reads and lists one entry per CDR3 protein. The sample contains approximately 340,000 distinct CDR3 sequences, 10% of which appear only once. Germline CDR1 and CDR2: DFQATT and SNEGSKA (reference sequence). CDR3 length: 13 residues. The V gene lost 3 bases and the J gene lost 9 bases, with 15 bases spanning the gap. This entry comes from a study of T-cell reconstitution after alpha-beta-depleted transplantation in children. This specimen consisted of PBMCs from the stem cell graft donor, obtained from the stem cell graft. The chain is built from TRBV20-1 and TRBJ2-1, with D possibly matching TRBD2 (6 bases). This receptor was identified in a human donor who donated a stem cell graft to a child with acute lymphoblastic leukemia. This CDR3 is CSARDSVGGEQFF. In DNA form, the CDR3 reads TGCAGTGCTAGGGACTCCGTGGGGGGTGAGCAGTTCTTC.